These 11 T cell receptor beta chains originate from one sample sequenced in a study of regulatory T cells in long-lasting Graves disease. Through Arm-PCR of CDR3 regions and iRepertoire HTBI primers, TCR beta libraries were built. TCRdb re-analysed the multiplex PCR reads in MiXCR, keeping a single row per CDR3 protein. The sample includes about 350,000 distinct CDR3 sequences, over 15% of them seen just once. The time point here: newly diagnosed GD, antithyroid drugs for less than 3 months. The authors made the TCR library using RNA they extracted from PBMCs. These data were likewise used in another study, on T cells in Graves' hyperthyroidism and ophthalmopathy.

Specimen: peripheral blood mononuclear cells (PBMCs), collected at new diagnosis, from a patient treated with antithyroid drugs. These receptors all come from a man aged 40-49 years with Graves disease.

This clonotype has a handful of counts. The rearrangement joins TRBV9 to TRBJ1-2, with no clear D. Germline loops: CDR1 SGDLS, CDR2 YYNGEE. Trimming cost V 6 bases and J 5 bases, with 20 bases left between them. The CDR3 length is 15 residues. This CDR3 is CASTPGGGLGYGYTF. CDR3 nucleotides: TGTGCCAGCACCCCGGGAGGAGGTCTAGGTTATGGCTACACCTTC.

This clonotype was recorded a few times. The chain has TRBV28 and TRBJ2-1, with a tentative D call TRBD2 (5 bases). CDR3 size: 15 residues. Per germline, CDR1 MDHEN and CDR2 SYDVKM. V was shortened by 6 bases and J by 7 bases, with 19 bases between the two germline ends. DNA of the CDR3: TGTGCCAGCAGCGTAGGAGCAGCCCGGGGAAATGAGCAGTTCTTC. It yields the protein CASSVGAARGNEQFF.

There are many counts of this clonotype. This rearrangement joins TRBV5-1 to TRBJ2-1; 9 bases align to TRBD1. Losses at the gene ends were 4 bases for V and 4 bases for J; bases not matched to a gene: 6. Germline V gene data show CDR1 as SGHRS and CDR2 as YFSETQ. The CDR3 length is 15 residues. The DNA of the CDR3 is TGCGCCAGCAGCCAACAGGGGGCGCGTTACAATGAGCAGTTCTTC. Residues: CASSQQGARYNEQFF.

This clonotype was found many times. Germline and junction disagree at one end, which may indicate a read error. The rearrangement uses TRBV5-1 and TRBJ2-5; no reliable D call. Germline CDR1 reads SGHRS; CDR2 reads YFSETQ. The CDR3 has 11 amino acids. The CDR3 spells CASSLEETQYF. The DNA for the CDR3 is TGTGCCAGCAGCTTAGAAGAGACCCAGTACTTC.

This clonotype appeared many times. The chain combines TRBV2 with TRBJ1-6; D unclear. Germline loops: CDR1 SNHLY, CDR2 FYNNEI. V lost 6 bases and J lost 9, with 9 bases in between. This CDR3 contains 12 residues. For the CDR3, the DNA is TGTGCCAGCAGAACTCTACCTTCACCCCTCCACTTT. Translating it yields CASRTLPSPLHF.

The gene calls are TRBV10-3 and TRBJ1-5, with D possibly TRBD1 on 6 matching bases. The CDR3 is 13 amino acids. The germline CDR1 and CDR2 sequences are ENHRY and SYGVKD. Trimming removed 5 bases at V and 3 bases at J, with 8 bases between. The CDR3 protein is CAISPGVNQPQHF. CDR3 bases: TGTGCCATCAGTCCAGGGGTCAATCAGCCCCAGCATTTT.

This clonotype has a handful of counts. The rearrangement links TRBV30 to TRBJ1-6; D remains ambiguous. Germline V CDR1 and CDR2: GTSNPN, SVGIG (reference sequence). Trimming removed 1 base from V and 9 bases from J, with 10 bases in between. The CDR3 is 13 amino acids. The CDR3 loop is CAWSGFSASPLHF. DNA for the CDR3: TGTGCCTGGAGTGGGTTTTCGGCTTCACCCCTCCACTTT. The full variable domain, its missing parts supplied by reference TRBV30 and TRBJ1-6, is SQTIHQWPATLVQPVGSPLSLECTVEGTSNPNLYWYRQAAGRGLQLLFYSVGIGQISSEVPQNLSASRPQDRQFILSSKKLLLSDSGFYLCAWSGFSASPLHFGNGTRLTVT.

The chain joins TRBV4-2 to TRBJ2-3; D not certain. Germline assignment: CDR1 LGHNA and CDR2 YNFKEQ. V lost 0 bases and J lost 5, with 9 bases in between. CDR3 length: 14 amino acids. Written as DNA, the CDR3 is TGTGCCAGCAGCCAAGATATTGGAGAAGATACGCAGTATTTT. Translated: CASSQDIGEDTQYF.

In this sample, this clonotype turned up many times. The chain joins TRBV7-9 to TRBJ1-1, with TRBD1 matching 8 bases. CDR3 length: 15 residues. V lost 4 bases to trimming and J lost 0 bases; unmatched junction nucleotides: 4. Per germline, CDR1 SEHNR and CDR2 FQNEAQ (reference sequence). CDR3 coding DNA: TGTGCCAGCAGCTGGACAGGGCTAATGAACACTGAAGCTTTCTTT. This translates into CASSWTGLMNTEAFF.

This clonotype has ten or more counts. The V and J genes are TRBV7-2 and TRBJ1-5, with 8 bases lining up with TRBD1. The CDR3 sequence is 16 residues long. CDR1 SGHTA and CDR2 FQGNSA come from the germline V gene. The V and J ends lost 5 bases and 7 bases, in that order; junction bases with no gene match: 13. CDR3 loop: CASSRTGTGSYQPQHF. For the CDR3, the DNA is TGTGCCAGCAGCCGGACAGGGACTGGCTCGTACCAGCCCCAGCATTTT.

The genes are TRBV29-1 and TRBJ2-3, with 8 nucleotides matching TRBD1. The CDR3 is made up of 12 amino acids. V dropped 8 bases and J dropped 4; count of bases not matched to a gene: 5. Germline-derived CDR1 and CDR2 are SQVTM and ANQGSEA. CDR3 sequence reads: CSYLQGADTQYF. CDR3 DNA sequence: TGCAGCTACCTACAGGGGGCAGATACGCAGTATTTT.